These T cell receptor beta chains were read from a single sample in a study of PD-L1 blockade in urothelial cancer. Some clones are missing from TCRdb's copy, which holds only in-frame ones; the method was immunoSEQ multiplex PCR. The table shows 35,000 or so clones, with about a third occurring only once. Sample: tumor tissue, taken before atezolizumab (anti-PD-L1) treatment. The receptors shown here come from a man aged 60 to 75 with urothelial cancer. Both conserved end residues are part of each CDR3. The D gene is left open where the match is weak. Clone size is shown for a subset of rows, as once, few, many or a class of expanded clone.

D gene | clone size | J gene | V gene | CDR3 DNA | CDR3 protein
TRBD1 | few | TRBJ1-4 | TRBV6-8 | TGTGCCAGCAGTTACGACGGACAGGTGGGGGAAAAACTGTTTTTT | CASSYDGQVGEKLFF
TRBD1 | . | TRBJ2-1 | TRBV6-7 | TGTGCCAGCAGCGCTATCACAGGGGGCGGCAATGAGCAGTTCTTC | CASSAITGGGNEQFF
. | few | TRBJ2-3 | TRBV9 | TGTGCCAGCAGCGTATTCGTTGTCGAGGGAGATACGCAGTATTTT | CASSVFVVEGDTQYF
. | many | TRBJ1-1 | TRBV11-3 | TGTGCCAGCAGCTTAGAACCTTGGGGGCGCAGATCTGAAGCTTTCTTT | CASSLEPWGRRSEAFF
TRBD2 | . | TRBJ2-3 | TRBV19 | TGTGCCAGTAGTGCCTTAGCGGGGGGCCGTGCTAGCACAGATACGCAGTATTTT | CASSALAGGRASTDTQYF
. | . | TRBJ1-6 | TRBV30 | TGTGCCTGGATGGGGGGTAGCTATAATTCACCCCTCCACTTT | CAWMGGSYNSPLHF
TRBD1 | . | TRBJ1-3 | TRBV9 | TGTGCCAGCAGCCCCGGGGACAGATCTGGAAACACCATATATTTT | CASSPGDRSGNTIYF
. | . | TRBJ2-7 | TRBV19 | TGTGCCAGTAGCAAAGGAATTTCCTACGAGCAGTACTTC | CASSKGISYEQYF
. | . | TRBJ1-5 | TRBV19 | TGTGCCAGTAGTAAAGTCCGCGCATCCCCCAATCAGCCCCAGCATTTT | CASSKVRASPNQPQHF
TRBD1 | . | TRBJ2-7 | TRBV11-3 | TGTGCCAGCAGCCTCTCACAGGGGCGATCAGCCTACGAGCAGTACTTC | CASSLSQGRSAYEQYF
. | once | TRBJ2-6 | TRBV23-1 | TGCGCCAGCAGTCAATCCCAGACAGCAGATTCAACTGGGGCCAACGTCCTGACTTTC | CASSQSQTADSTGANVLTF
. | . | TRBJ2-5 | TRBV19 | TGTGCCAGTAGTGCCCTTTTGAGGGGCCGGGAGACCCAGTACTTC | CASSALLRGRETQYF
. | . | TRBJ1-2 | TRBV6-7 | TGTGCCAGCAGAGCCGGGTGGGACTACACCTTC | CASRAGWDYTF
. | . | TRBJ2-3 | TRBV15 | TGTGCCACCAGCAGAGGTTTCTGGATAAACACAGATACGCAGTATTTT | CATSRGFWINTDTQYF
. | . | TRBJ2-7 | TRBV6-8 | TGTGCCAGCCGTGTCTTCAGCTTACCGGGCCACGAGCAGTACTTC | CASRVFSLPGHEQYF
TRBD1 | . | TRBJ2-1 | TRBV6-7 | TGTGCCAGCAGTTACCTTGGACAGGGGAATGAGCAGTTCTTC | CASSYLGQGNEQFF
. | few | TRBJ2-7 | TRBV11-3 | TGTGCCAGCAGCTTTGGGCAGGGCCCCTACGAGCAGTACTTC | CASSFGQGPYEQYF
. | . | TRBJ1-2 | TRBV18 | TGTGCCAGCTCACTCGGGATCGGGGGCTATGGCTACACCTTC | CASSLGIGGYGYTF
. | . | TRBJ2-1 | TRBV5-1 | TGCGCCAGCAGCTTGGGAAATAGTTGGGACAATGAGCAGTTCTTC | CASSLGNSWDNEQFF
TRBD1 | . | TRBJ2-7 | TRBV5-1 | TGCGCCAGCAGCTTGGGGACAGGAGCGGAAGAGCAGTACTTC | CASSLGTGAEEQYF
TRBD1 | . | TRBJ2-5 | TRBV6-8 | TGTGCCAGCAGTTACAGGGTGACAGGGGGAGAGACCCAGTACTTC | CASSYRVTGGETQYF
TRBD2 | few | TRBJ2-1 | TRBV6-4 | TGTGCCAGCAAATTATCTGGGGAGGGTTATTACAATGAGCAGTTCTTC | CASKLSGEGYYNEQFF
. | many | TRBJ1-5 | TRBV28 | TGTGCCAGCAGCACAAGGGGGGGCAATCAGCCCCAGCATTTT | CASSTRGGNQPQHF
TRBD1 | few | TRBJ1-2 | TRBV6-8 | TGTGCCATCGAACCGGGACAGGGTAGGGTCACCTTC | CAIEPGQGRVTF
. | . | TRBJ1-5 | TRBV19 | TGTGCCAGTAGAGGAACGAGGGAGGGTCAGCCCCAGCATTTT | CASRGTREGQPQHF
TRBD1 | . | TRBJ2-7 | TRBV10-1 | TGCGCCAGCAGCCGGGACAGGGACTACGAGCAGTACTTC | CASSRDRDYEQYF